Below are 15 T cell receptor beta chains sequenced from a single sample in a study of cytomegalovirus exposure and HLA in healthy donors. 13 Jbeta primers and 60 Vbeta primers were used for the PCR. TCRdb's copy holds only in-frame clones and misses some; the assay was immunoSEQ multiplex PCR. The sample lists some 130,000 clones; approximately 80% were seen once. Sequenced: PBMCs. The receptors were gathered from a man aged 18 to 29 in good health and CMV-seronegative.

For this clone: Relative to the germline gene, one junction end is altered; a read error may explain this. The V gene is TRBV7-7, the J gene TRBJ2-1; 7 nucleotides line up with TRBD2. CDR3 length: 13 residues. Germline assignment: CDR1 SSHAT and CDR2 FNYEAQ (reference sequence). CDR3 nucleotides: TGTGCTAGCAGCTTAGGGGAGGGCAGTGAGCAGTTCTTC. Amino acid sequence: CASSLGEGSEQFF.

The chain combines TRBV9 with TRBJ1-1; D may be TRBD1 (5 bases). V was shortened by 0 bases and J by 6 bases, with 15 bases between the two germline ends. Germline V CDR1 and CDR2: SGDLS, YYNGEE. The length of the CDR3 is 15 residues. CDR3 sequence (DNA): TGTGCCAGCAGCGTAGTAGGGGCGTATACTGCTGAAGCTTTCTTT. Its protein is CASSVVGAYTAEAFF.

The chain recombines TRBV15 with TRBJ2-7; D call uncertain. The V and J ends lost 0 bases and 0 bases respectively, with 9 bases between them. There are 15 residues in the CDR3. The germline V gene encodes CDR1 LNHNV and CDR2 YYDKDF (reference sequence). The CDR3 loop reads CATSRDITVSYEQYF. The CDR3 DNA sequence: TGTGCCACCAGCAGAGATATCACAGTCTCCTACGAGCAGTACTTC.

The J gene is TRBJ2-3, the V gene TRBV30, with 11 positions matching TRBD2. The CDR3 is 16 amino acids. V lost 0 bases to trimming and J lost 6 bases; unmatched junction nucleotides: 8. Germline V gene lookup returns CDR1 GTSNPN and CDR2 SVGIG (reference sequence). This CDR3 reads CAWSVGLAGMVDTQYF. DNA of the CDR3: TGTGCCTGGAGTGTTGGACTAGCGGGTATGGTGGATACGCAGTATTTT.

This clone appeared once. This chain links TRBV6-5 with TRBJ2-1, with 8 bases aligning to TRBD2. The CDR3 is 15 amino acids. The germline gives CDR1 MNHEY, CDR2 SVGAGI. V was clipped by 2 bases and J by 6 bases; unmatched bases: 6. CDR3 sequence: CASSYASGFVNEQFF. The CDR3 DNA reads TGTGCCAGCAGTTACGCTAGCGGGTTTGTCAATGAGCAGTTCTTC.

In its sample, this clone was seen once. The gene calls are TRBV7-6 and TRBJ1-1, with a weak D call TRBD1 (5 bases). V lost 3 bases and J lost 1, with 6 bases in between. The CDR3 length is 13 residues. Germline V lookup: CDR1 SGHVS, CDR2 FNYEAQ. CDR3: CASSLTENTEAFF. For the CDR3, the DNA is TGTGCCAGCAGCTTGACAGAGAACACTGAAGCTTTCTTT.

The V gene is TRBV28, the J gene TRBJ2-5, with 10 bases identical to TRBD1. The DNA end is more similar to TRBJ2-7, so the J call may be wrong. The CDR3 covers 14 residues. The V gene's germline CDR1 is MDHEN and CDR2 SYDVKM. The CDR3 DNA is TGTGCCAGCAGCTTGACAGGGGGCCGCTACGAGCAGTACTTC. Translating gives CASSLTGGRYEQYF.

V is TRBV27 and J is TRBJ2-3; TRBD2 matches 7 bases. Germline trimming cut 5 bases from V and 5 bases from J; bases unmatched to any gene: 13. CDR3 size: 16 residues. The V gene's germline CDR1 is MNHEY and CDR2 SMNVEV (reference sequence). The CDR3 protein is CASSPSTSTRRDTQYF. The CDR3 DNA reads TGTGCCAGCAGTCCTTCGACTAGCACACGAAGAGATACGCAGTATTTT.

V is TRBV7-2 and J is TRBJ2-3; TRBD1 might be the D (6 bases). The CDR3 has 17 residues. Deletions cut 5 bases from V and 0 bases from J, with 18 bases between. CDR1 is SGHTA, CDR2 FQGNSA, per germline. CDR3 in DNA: TGTGCCAGCAGCCACCCCCGACAGGACCCTAGCACAGATACGCAGTATTTT. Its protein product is CASSHPRQDPSTDTQYF. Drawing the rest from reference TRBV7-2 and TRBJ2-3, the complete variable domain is GAGVSQSPSNKVTEKGKDVELRCDPISGHTALYWYRQSLGQGLEFLIYFQGNSAPDKSGLPSDRFSAERTGGSVSTLTIQRTQQEDSAVYLCASSHPRQDPSTDTQYFGPGTRLTVL.

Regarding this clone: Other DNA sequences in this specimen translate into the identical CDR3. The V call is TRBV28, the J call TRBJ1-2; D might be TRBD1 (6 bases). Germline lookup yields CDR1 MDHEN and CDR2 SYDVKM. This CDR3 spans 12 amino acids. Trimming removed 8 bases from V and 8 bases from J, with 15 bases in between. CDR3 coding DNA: TGTGCCAGCGGGTACAGGGAAAAGGGCTACACCTTC. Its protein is CASGYREKGYTF.

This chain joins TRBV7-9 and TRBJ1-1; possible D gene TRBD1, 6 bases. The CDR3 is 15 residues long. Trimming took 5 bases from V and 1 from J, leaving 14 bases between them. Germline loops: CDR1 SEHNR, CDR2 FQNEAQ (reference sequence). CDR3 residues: CASSAAGAPNTEAFF. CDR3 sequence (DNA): TGTGCCAGCAGCGCCGCAGGGGCCCCGAACACTGAAGCTTTCTTT.

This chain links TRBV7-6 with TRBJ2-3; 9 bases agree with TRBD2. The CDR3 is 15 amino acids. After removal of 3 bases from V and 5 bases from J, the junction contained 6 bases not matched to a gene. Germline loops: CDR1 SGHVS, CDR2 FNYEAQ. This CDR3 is CASSFLAGGLDTQYF. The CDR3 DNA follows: TGTGCCAGCAGCTTTTTGGCGGGAGGGTTAGATACGCAGTATTTT.

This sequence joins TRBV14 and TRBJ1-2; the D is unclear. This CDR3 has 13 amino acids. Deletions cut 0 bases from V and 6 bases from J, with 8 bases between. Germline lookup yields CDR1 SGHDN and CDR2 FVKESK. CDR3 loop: CASSQEPTHGYTF. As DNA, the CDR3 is TGTGCCAGCAGCCAAGAACCGACTCATGGCTACACCTTC.

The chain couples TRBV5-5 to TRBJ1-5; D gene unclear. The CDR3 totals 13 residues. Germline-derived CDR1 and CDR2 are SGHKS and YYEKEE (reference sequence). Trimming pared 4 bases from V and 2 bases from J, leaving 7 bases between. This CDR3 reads CASSPSGNQPQHF. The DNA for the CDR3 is TGTGCCAGCAGCCCCAGTGGCAATCAGCCCCAGCATTTT.

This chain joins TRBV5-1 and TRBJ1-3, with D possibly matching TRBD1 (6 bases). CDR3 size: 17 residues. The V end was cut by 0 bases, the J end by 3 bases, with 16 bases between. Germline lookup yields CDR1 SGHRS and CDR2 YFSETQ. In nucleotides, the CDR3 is TGCGCCAGCAGCTTGGAAACAGGGTATTCACTTGGAAACACCATATATTTT. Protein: CASSLETGYSLGNTIYF.